This is a list of T cell receptor beta chains from one sample in a study of blood T cell repertoires in COVID-19. The method was immunoSEQ multiplex PCR; TCRdb's version includes in-frame clones alone and lacks a portion of them. The profile covers about 17,000 clones, with 85% to 95% appearing a single time and approximately 5% taken by the ten largest. What was sequenced was peripheral blood. These receptors all stem from a human donor in a cohort sampled during active COVID-19. Both conserved end residues are part of each CDR3. Clone size appears in some rows only: once, few, many, or a class for an expanded clone.

size: -; V: TRBV6-2/TRBV6-3; J: TRBJ2-3; CDR3: CASSWVGTDTQYF
size: few; V: TRBV5-8; J: TRBJ2-7; CDR3: CASSLRGTSYEQYF
size: -; V: TRBV4-1; J: TRBJ2-3; CDR3: CASSQPEEIAETF
size: -; V: TRBV9; J: TRBJ1-5; CDR3: CASSRQAGNQPQHF
size: -; V: TRBV19; J: TRBJ1-1; CDR3: CASSTPLERNTEAFF
size: -; V: TRBV4-1; J: TRBJ1-3; CDR3: CASSQSGLSGNTIYF
size: -; V: TRBV7-9; J: TRBJ2-1; CDR3: CASSYDIYNEQFF
size: -; V: TRBV5-4; J: TRBJ2-1; CDR3: CASSGGGLAEISSYNEQFF
size: once; V: TRBV28; J: TRBJ2-7; CDR3: CASSRLAGDYEQYF
size: once; V: TRBV29-1; J: TRBJ2-7; CDR3: CSVVSIGQARPYEQYF
size: -; V: TRBV28; J: TRBJ2-6; CDR3: CASLTGVGANVLTF
size: -; V: TRBV7-2; J: TRBJ2-7; CDR3: CASSLDQRSSYEQYF
size: -; V: TRBV30; J: TRBJ2-7; CDR3: CAWSVGVGSYEQYF
size: -; V: TRBV30; J: TRBJ2-3; CDR3: CAWRLADRGPDTQYF
size: once; V: TRBV7-2; J: TRBJ2-5; CDR3: CASSLMGTSGLQKTQYF
size: -; V: TRBV5-4; J: TRBJ2-7; CDR3: CASSLGQGAYEQYF
size: -; V: TRBV7-9; J: TRBJ2-1; CDR3: CASSLAGHNEQFF
size: -; V: TRBV9; J: TRBJ2-2; CDR3: CASREGLNTGELFF
size: -; V: TRBV20-1; J: TRBJ2-4; CDR3: CSAGLGIQYF
size: -; V: TRBV18; J: TRBJ1-2; CDR3: CASSRRLTGSTYGYTF
size: -; V: TRBV29-1; J: TRBJ1-1; CDR3: CSVRDRVPGTEAFF
size: -; V: TRBV9; J: TRBJ2-1; CDR3: CASSVVASGGLYNEQFF
size: -; V: TRBV28; J: TRBJ1-5; CDR3: CASSAAETGVQPQHF
size: -; V: TRBV19; J: TRBJ2-5; CDR3: CASSPGQDQETQYF
size: -; V: TRBV11-2; J: TRBJ2-3; CDR3: CASSLGNRGTDTQYF
size: -; V: TRBV6-5; J: TRBJ1-3; CDR3: CASRWTGGNTIYF
size: -; V: TRBV30; J: TRBJ2-1; CDR3: CAWSVRFRAGSYNEQFF
size: once; V: TRBV7-9; J: TRBJ1-5; CDR3: CASSLGGGQPQHF
size: -; V: TRBV21-1; J: TRBJ2-6; CDR3: CASSNLLCVLTF
size: -; V: TRBV24-1; J: TRBJ2-5; CDR3: CATSDPTSGGEETQYF
size: -; V: TRBV28; J: TRBJ1-5; CDR3: CASSRGQGYQPQHF
size: -; V: TRBV13; J: TRBJ2-2; CDR3: CASSLDSRGGPTGELFF
size: -; V: TRBV5-4; J: TRBJ2-5; CDR3: CASSLVYVSGGPEETQYF
size: -; V: TRBV4-3; J: TRBJ1-2; CDR3: CASSQDAFGEGGYTF
size: -; V: TRBV19; J: TRBJ2-1; CDR3: CASSIGGRLKQFF
size: -; V: TRBV4-3; J: TRBJ2-4; CDR3: CASSQDWGRQGFYF
size: -; V: TRBV4-2; J: TRBJ2-7; CDR3: CASSPLGLAVSYEQYF
size: few; V: TRBV7-2; J: TRBJ2-1; CDR3: CASSLGWLDNEQFF
size: -; V: TRBV6-7; J: TRBJ2-3; CDR3: CAGSKRQGAFLFGEASSDTQYF
size: once; V: TRBV20-1; J: TRBJ1-1; CDR3: CSASQGSGATEAFF
size: -; V: TRBV4-1; J: TRBJ2-7; CDR3: CASSQGTGTLYEQYF
size: few; V: TRBV9; J: TRBJ2-6; CDR3: CASSSGLAGVWGSRGANVLTF
size: -; V: TRBV5-4; J: TRBJ2-3; CDR3: CASRRRSSGGGDTQYF
size: -; V: TRBV19; J: TRBJ2-3; CDR3: CASSPGLAEGHTQYF
size: -; V: TRBV6-1; J: TRBJ2-5; CDR3: CASSDPGLMVETQYF
size: -; V: TRBV4-1; J: TRBJ2-1; CDR3: CASSQDRELAGGSNEQFF
size: -; V: TRBV19; J: TRBJ1-1; CDR3: CASIQIGTANTEAFF
size: -; V: TRBV6-5; J: TRBJ2-7; CDR3: CASRAGGPYEQYF
size: -; V: TRBV6-5; J: TRBJ2-4; CDR3: CASTQTGTGGNIQYF
size: once; V: TRBV11-2; J: TRBJ2-7; CDR3: CASGKGGGNTYEQYF
size: -; V: TRBV27; J: TRBJ1-5; CDR3: CASSLLGRASGQPQHF
size: -; V: TRBV4-3; J: TRBJ1-1; CDR3: CASSQEAVRQGRFEAFF
size: -; V: TRBV6-5; J: TRBJ1-1; CDR3: CASSSGGGKDTEAFF